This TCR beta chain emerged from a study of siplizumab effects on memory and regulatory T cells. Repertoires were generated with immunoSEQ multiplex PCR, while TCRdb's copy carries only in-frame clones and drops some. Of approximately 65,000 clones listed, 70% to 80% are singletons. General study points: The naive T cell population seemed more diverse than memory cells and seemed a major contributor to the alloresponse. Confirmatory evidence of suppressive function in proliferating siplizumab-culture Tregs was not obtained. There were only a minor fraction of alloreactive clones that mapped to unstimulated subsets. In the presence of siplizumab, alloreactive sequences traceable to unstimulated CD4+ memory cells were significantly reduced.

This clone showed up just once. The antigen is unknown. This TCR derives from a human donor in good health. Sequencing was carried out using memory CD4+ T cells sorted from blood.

CDR3 sequence: CASSRGLAGGTDTQYF. CDR3 sequence (DNA): TGTGCCAGCAGCCGCGGACTAGCGGGGGGCACAGATACGCAGTATTTT. The V call is TRBV11-3, the J call TRBJ2-3; 13 nucleotides agree with TRBD2. Looked up from germline, CDR1 is SGHNT and CDR2 is YENEEA. The ends lost 5 bases at V and 1 base at J; junction bases unmatched: 3. The CDR3 is 16 amino acids.